One sample yielded the 10 T cell receptor beta chains listed below, sequenced in a study of CD8+ T cells in alopecia areata. As the sequencing template, cDNA was produced by extracting RNA and reverse transcribing it. Clones were read by immunoSEQ multiplex PCR, and TCRdb kept only the in-frame ones, dropping some. This sample has under 150,000 clones, with roughly three fifths found just once. Treatment defined: oral pan-JAK inhibitor, 5-10 mg twice daily. Sequencing was performed on CD4+ T cells sorted from blood, taken at week 24, from a patient treated with tofacitinib. Source of these receptors: a human donor with alopecia areata.

The chain recombines TRBV5-4 with TRBJ1-1; TRBD1 matches 8 bases. V lost 1 base and J lost 7; bases outside the gene matches: 6. The CDR3 loop spans 14 amino acids. The germline CDR1 and CDR2 sequences are SGHNT and YYREEE (reference sequence). The CDR3 protein is CASSLRQGKSEAFF. The CDR3 nucleotides read TGTGCCAGCAGCTTGAGACAGGGGAAAAGTGAAGCTTTCTTT.

The chain joins TRBV11-2 to TRBJ2-5; D gene unclear. Trimming removed 4 bases from V and 2 bases from J, with 8 bases in between. Germline assignment: CDR1 SGHAT and CDR2 FQNNGV. The CDR3 contains 13 residues. CDR3 bases: TGTGCCAGCAGCTGGTCGGATCAAGAGACCCAGTACTTC. As protein: CASSWSDQETQYF.

This clone was seen a few times. This sequence joins TRBV15 and TRBJ2-5; perhaps TRBD2 as D (5 bases). The CDR3 has 13 amino acids. The V gene's germline CDR1 is LNHNV and CDR2 YYDKDF (reference sequence). Trimming shortened V by 4 bases and J by 4 bases, and 10 bases separated the two germline ends. Here the CDR3 reads CATSIRSGETQYF. CDR3 bases: TGTGCCACCAGCATACGGAGCGGAGAGACCCAGTACTTC.

The chain links TRBV27 to TRBJ2-7; 9 nucleotides align to TRBD2. This CDR3 is built from 14 residues. Germline V CDR1 and CDR2: MNHEY, SMNVEV (reference sequence). The V and J ends lost 5 bases and 6 bases, in that order; junction bases with no gene match: 8. CDR3 DNA: TGTGCCAGCAGTACGAGCGGGAGGAGGGCCGAGCAGTACTTC. This sequence encodes CASSTSGRRAEQYF.

V is TRBV9 and J is TRBJ2-1; D gene ambiguous. Germline CDR1 SGDLS, CDR2 YYNGEE. The CDR3 is made up of 15 amino acids. Trimming took off 0 bases at V and 6 bases at J, with 13 bases between the two ends. This CDR3 reads CASSVAPKLGNEQFF. As DNA, the CDR3 is TGTGCCAGCAGCGTAGCCCCAAAACTTGGCAATGAGCAGTTCTTC. The complete variable domain, with remaining parts taken from reference TRBV9 and TRBJ2-1, reads DSGVTQTPKHLITATGQRVTLRCSPRSGDLSVYWYQQSLDQGLQFLIQYYNGEERAKGNILERFSAQQFPDLHSELNLSSLELGDSALYFCASSVAPKLGNEQFFGPGTRLTVL.

The CDR3 nucleotides are TGTGCCAGCAGCTGGGAATTTGAAGCTTTCTTT. Protein: CASSWEFEAFF. The rearrangement joins TRBV13 to TRBJ1-1; D remains ambiguous. The germline CDR1 and CDR2 sequences are PRHDT and FYEKMQ (reference sequence). V was pared by 4 bases and J by 7 bases, with 7 bases between. CDR3 length: 11 residues.

Here the CDR3 DNA reads TGCGCCAGCAGCAAACAGGGGAACACCGGGGAGCTGTTTTTT. Protein: CASSKQGNTGELFF. The rearrangement joins TRBV4-3 to TRBJ2-2; TRBD1 is a possible D gene (6 bases). The CDR3 runs 14 residues. V was pared by 5 bases and J by 1 base, with 8 bases between. From germline, CDR1 is LGHNA and CDR2 YSLEER.

CDR3 DNA: TGTGCCAGCAGCCCGCAGAATGGGGCTAACTATGGCTACACCTTC. Translated, it gives CASSPQNGANYGYTF. The genes are TRBV4-2 and TRBJ1-2, with D uncertain. The CDR3 length is 15 residues. The germline V gene has CDR1 LGHNA and CDR2 YNFKEQ. The V gene lost 4 bases and the J gene lost 0 bases, with 12 bases spanning the gap.

This rearrangement joins TRBV7-2 to TRBJ1-2, with 7 positions matching TRBD1. The germline V gene has CDR1 SGHTA and CDR2 FQGNSA. This CDR3 has 15 residues. Trimming at V came to 4 bases and at J to 3 bases, leaving 8 bases not matched to a gene. The CDR3: CASSSRQGRDYGYTF. The CDR3 DNA follows: TGTGCCAGCAGCTCACGACAGGGAAGAGACTATGGCTACACCTTC.

The chain joins TRBV5-4 to TRBJ2-3, with TRBD2 identical over 10 bases. Germline trimming cut 3 bases from V and 4 bases from J; bases unmatched to any gene: 11. Germline assignment: CDR1 SGHNT and CDR2 YYREEE (reference sequence). The CDR3 extends over 17 amino acids. CDR3 protein: CASSSGGAGGRADTQYF. The DNA of the CDR3 is TGTGCCAGCAGCTCCGGCGGAGCGGGGGGGCGGGCAGATACGCAGTATTTT.